A single sample gave rise to the 32 T cell receptor beta chains below, sequenced in a study of blood T cell repertoires in COVID-19. The method was immunoSEQ multiplex PCR; TCRdb's version includes in-frame clones alone and lacks a portion of them. The sample lists 110,000 to 150,000 clones, 85% to 90% occurring once. The material sequenced was peripheral blood. Receptors originate from a man aged 45-65 years with active or convalescent COVID-19.

In nucleotides, the CDR3 is TGTGCCAGCAGAGGGGACAGGGGTGACACTGAAGCTTTCTTT. This encodes CASRGDRGDTEAFF. The chain carries TRBV9 and TRBJ1-1; 10 bases are shared with TRBD1. The CDR3 extends over 14 amino acids. Germline V gene lookup returns CDR1 SGDLS and CDR2 YYNGEE. The J segment lost 3 bases and the V segment lost 5 bases, leaving 4 bases of the junction unmatched.

This clone has a handful of counts. The chain carries TRBV10-3 and TRBJ1-6; D gene ambiguous. V lost 0 bases, J lost 6 bases, and 6 bases lay in between. Germline V gene data show CDR1 as ENHRY and CDR2 as SYGVKD. The CDR3 totals 14 residues. In DNA form, the CDR3 reads TGTGCCATCAGTGAGTCGTTTCTTAATTCACCCCTCCACTTT. Translation: CAISESFLNSPLHF.

CDR3 bases: TGTGCCACCGGTGCGGGGGGCATGAGCAATCAGCCCCAGCATTTT. The encoded protein is CATGAGGMSNQPQHF. The gene calls are TRBV24-1 and TRBJ1-5; D is perhaps TRBD1 (6 bases). Germline V gene sequence: CDR1 KGHDR, CDR2 SFDVKD. V shed 9 bases and J shed 1 base, with 15 bases lying between them. The CDR3 runs to 15 residues.

The CDR3 region has the DNA TGTGCCAGCAGCTTAAGACAGGGCCACACCGGGGAGCTGTTTTTT. This translates into CASSLRQGHTGELFF. The chain recombines TRBV13 with TRBJ2-2, with 7 bases matching TRBD1. CDR3 size: 15 residues. Germline lookup yields CDR1 PRHDT and CDR2 FYEKMQ (reference sequence). J gave up 3 bases and V 2 bases, and 3 bases lay outside the gene matches.

This clone occurred a few times. The chain is built from TRBV5-4 and TRBJ1-3, with TRBD1 matching over 8 bases. V shed 2 bases, J shed 8 bases, and the junction held 6 bases outside the gene matches. The CDR3 contains 14 residues. Germline-derived CDR1 and CDR2 are SGHNT and YYREEE (reference sequence). The CDR3 loop reads CASSFYGQGYTIYF. In nucleotides, the CDR3 is TGTGCCAGCAGCTTCTATGGACAGGGTTACACCATATATTTT. The whole variable domain, remainder taken from reference TRBV5-4 and TRBJ1-3, is ETGVTQSPTHLIKTRGQQVTLRCSSQSGHNTVSWYQQALGQGPQFIFQYYREEENGRGNFPPRFSGLQFPNYSSELNVNALELDDSALYLCASSFYGQGYTIYFGEGSWLTVV.

J is TRBJ1-1 and V is TRBV18, with D unclear. Trimming took 3 bases from V and 6 from J, leaving 11 bases between them. The CDR3 totals 13 residues. Germline assignment: CDR1 KGHSH and CDR2 LQKENI. CDR3 sequence reads: CASSPGPGPEAFF. In DNA form, the CDR3 reads TGTGCCAGCTCACCGGGCCCCGGCCCTGAAGCTTTCTTT.

J is TRBJ1-1 and V is TRBV28, with 9 bases identical to TRBD1. Looked up from germline, CDR1 is MDHEN and CDR2 is SYDVKM. This CDR3 has 16 residues. J was trimmed by 4 bases and V by 10 bases; bases with no gene match: 16. For the CDR3, the DNA is TGTGCCACCTCCGGGACAGGGAGTTGGCCGGGCACTGAAGCTTTCTTT. Its protein product is CATSGTGSWPGTEAFF.

This clone was observed a few times. The V and J genes are TRBV6-2 or TRBV6-3 and TRBJ1-1; no definite D call. V was trimmed by 2 bases and J by 0 bases, leaving 25 bases between them. Germline V gene sequence: CDR1 MNHEY, CDR2 SVGEGT. CDR3 length equals 20 residues. The chain's CDR3 is CASSYNRRTDFIAMNTEAFF. CDR3 sequence (DNA): TGTGCCAGCAGTTACAACCGTAGGACTGACTTCATTGCAATGAACACTGAAGCTTTCTTT.

This clone was counted only a few times. The rearrangement joins TRBV28 to TRBJ1-5; perhaps TRBD1 as D (6 bases). This CDR3 spans 15 amino acids. With 6 bases removed from V and 8 bases from J, the gap between germline ends came to 20 bases. Germline V gene sequence: CDR1 MDHEN, CDR2 SYDVKM. CDR3 sequence: CASRNIPGVREPQHF. DNA for the CDR3: TGTGCCAGCAGAAACATTCCAGGGGTTCGAGAGCCCCAGCATTTT.

This chain uses TRBV3-1 (or the pseudogene TRBV3-2) with TRBJ2-3, with D hard to call. Between the trimmed V and J ends, which lost 2 bases and 6 bases, there was a span of 15 bases. CDR1 is LGHDT and CDR2 is YNNKEL in the germline V gene (reference sequence). There are 15 residues in the CDR3. The CDR3 region is CASSQSKQYVDTQYF. CDR3 nucleotide sequence: TGTGCCAGCAGCCAATCTAAGCAATACGTGGATACGCAGTATTTT.

The chain links TRBV4-1 to TRBJ2-7; 8 nucleotides align to TRBD1. This CDR3 comprises 16 residues. Germline V gene data show CDR1 as MGHRA and CDR2 as YSYEKL. The V and J ends lost 0 bases and 2 bases, in that order; junction bases with no gene match: 6. The DNA for the CDR3 is TGCGCCAGCAGCCAAGATTGGGGGACAGGAGCCTACGAGCAGTACTTC. It yields the protein CASSQDWGTGAYEQYF.

This chain connects TRBV19 to TRBJ2-1; the D gene is possibly TRBD2 (6 bases). The ends were cut back, 10 bases at V and 4 bases at J, with 20 bases in the middle. Germline loops: CDR1 LNHDA, CDR2 SQIVND (reference sequence). The CDR3 is 15 amino acids. The CDR3 is CATSPRASAYNEQFF. The CDR3 nucleotides read TGTGCCACCTCCCCACGCGCTAGCGCGTACAATGAGCAGTTCTTC. Full variable domain (remainder filled in from reference TRBV19 and TRBJ2-1): DGGITQSPKYLFRKEGQNVTLSCEQNLNHDAMYWYRQDPGQGLRLIYYSQIVNDFQKGDIAEGYSVSREKKESFPLTVTSAQKNPTAFYLCATSPRASAYNEQFFGPGTRLTVL.

This clone came up once. V gene TRBV5-1 combines with J gene TRBJ2-7; D is ambiguous. Between the trimmed V and J ends, which lost 4 bases and 4 bases, there was a span of 15 bases. The CDR3 has 14 amino acids. Per the germline V gene, CDR1 is SGHRS and CDR2 is YFSETQ. CDR3 in DNA: TGCGCCAGCAGCCCGGCCCTTCCCGGGTACGAGCAGTACTTC. It specifies CASSPALPGYEQYF.

This chain uses TRBV9 with TRBJ2-1; 10 nucleotides line up with TRBD2. This CDR3 region has 18 residues. CDR1 SGDLS and CDR2 YYNGEE come from the germline V gene. J gave up 0 bases and V 4 bases, and 10 bases lay outside the gene matches. The CDR3 DNA is TGTGCCAGCAGCCCCAGATGGACTAGCGGATTCTCCTACAATGAGCAGTTCTTC. Protein product: CASSPRWTSGFSYNEQFF. Supplemented by reference TRBV9 and TRBJ2-1, the full variable domain reads DSGVTQTPKHLITATGQRVTLRCSPRSGDLSVYWYQQSLDQGLQFLIQYYNGEERAKGNILERFSAQQFPDLHSELNLSSLELGDSALYFCASSPRWTSGFSYNEQFFGPGTRLTVL.

The CDR3: CASSQASPSTDTQYF. The CDR3 nucleotides are TGTGCCAGCAGCCAAGCCAGTCCTAGCACAGATACGCAGTATTTT. The chain employs TRBV3-1 (or the pseudogene TRBV3-2) and TRBJ2-3; no reliable D call. Trimming left V 1 base short and J 0 bases short, with 8 bases between. This CDR3 is 15 amino acids long. Germline values: CDR1 LGHDT, CDR2 YNNKEL (reference sequence).

This clone has more than one count but fewer than ten. The chain recombines TRBV6-5 with TRBJ2-5, with TRBD2 matching over 7 bases. The V gene end was trimmed by 2 bases and the J gene end by 5 bases; junction bases not matched to a gene: 5. Germline loops: CDR1 MNHEY, CDR2 SVGAGI. The CDR3 has 14 residues. The chain's CDR3 is CASSYVGGPETQYF. In nucleotides, the CDR3 is TGTGCCAGCAGTTACGTGGGAGGGCCGGAGACCCAGTACTTC.

The chain uses TRBV6-6 and TRBJ1-6; 10 bases are shared with TRBD1. The germline gives CDR1 MNHNY, CDR2 SVGAGI (reference sequence). This CDR3 spans 16 amino acids. V was clipped by 6 bases and J by 7 bases; unmatched bases: 9. CDR3 nucleotides: TGTGCCAGCAGCCTCGACAGGGGGCGAATGAATTCACCCCTCCACTTT. Encoded protein: CASSLDRGRMNSPLHF.

V gene TRBV3-1 (or the pseudogene TRBV3-2) combines with J gene TRBJ2-5; D perhaps matches TRBD2 (5 bases). The germline V gene encodes CDR1 LGHDT and CDR2 YNNKEL (reference sequence). The CDR3 has 14 amino acids. The V end was cut by 1 base, the J end by 5 bases, with 11 bases between. As DNA, the CDR3 is TGTGCCAGCAGCCAAGGGACTTCTAGCGAGACCCAGTACTTC. Its protein product is CASSQGTSSETQYF.

The CDR3 loop is CATSRLSGRGTDTQYF. DNA of the CDR3: TGTGCCACCAGCAGGCTTAGCGGGAGGGGGACAGATACGCAGTATTTT. This rearrangement joins TRBV15 to TRBJ2-3; 11 nucleotides match TRBD2. Germline CDR1 reads LNHNV; CDR2 reads YYDKDF (reference sequence). The ends lost 3 bases at V and 3 bases at J; junction bases unmatched: 5. CDR3 size: 16 residues.

This clone was found once. The V call is TRBV6-2 or TRBV6-3, the J call TRBJ2-7; weak D call: TRBD1 (5 bases). The CDR3 has 13 residues. CDR1 and CDR2 from the germline V gene are MNHEY and SVGEGT. V shed 7 bases and J shed 5 bases, with 15 bases lying between them. The CDR3 DNA reads TGTGCCAGCACCCCCGAGAAGGGGAACGAGCAGTACTTC. This gives the protein CASTPEKGNEQYF.

The rearrangement links TRBV24-1 to TRBJ2-5; maybe TRBD1 (5 bases). Germline loops: CDR1 KGHDR, CDR2 SFDVKD. The CDR3 sequence is 13 residues long. Trimming stripped 2 bases from V and 7 bases from J, with 10 bases between. As DNA, the CDR3 is TGTGCCACCAGTGATTCGACAGATCGGACCCAGTACTTC. It encodes CATSDSTDRTQYF.

Only one count was recorded for this clone. The chain links TRBV5-1 to TRBJ2-2; possibly TRBD1 for D (6 bases). V lost 4 bases and J lost 2, with 12 bases in between. The germline CDR1 and CDR2 sequences are SGHRS and YFSETQ. The CDR3 contains 15 residues. CDR3 amino acids: CASSVGTLNTGELFF. In DNA form, the CDR3 reads TGCGCCAGCAGCGTTGGGACACTTAACACCGGGGAGCTGTTTTTT.

The chain combines TRBV5-1 with TRBJ2-7; 11 bases map to TRBD2. The CDR3 spans 15 residues. The V and J ends lost 7 bases and 1 base, in that order; junction bases with no gene match: 7. CDR1 and CDR2 from the germline V gene are SGHRS and YFSETQ. This chain's CDR3 is CASGPSGRKSYEQYF. In nucleotides, the CDR3 is TGCGCCAGCGGCCCTAGCGGGAGGAAGTCCTACGAGCAGTACTTC.

The chain couples TRBV30 to TRBJ1-1; unclear D gene. The germline gives CDR1 GTSNPN, CDR2 SVGIG (reference sequence). V lost 0 bases and J lost 1, with 9 bases in between. The CDR3 is 14 amino acids. This chain's CDR3 is CAWSVNWANTEAFF. The CDR3 DNA reads as TGTGCCTGGAGTGTAAATTGGGCGAACACTGAAGCTTTCTTT.

This clone came up once. This sequence joins TRBV18 and TRBJ2-7; 8 bases line up with TRBD2. Germline CDR1 and CDR2: KGHSH and LQKENI. V was clipped by 0 bases and J by 3 bases; unmatched bases: 4. This CDR3 has 15 amino acids. CDR3 DNA: TGTGCCAGCTCACCACCAGGGACTAGAGTCTACGAGCAGTACTTC. This sequence encodes CASSPPGTRVYEQYF.

V and J are TRBV7-2 and TRBJ2-3, with D uncertain. Trimming removed 3 bases at V and 0 bases at J, with 16 bases between. The CDR3 consists of 17 residues. Germline CDR1 is SGHTA and CDR2 is FQGNSA. The CDR3 loop is CASSFALINPSTDTQYF. In nucleotides, the CDR3 is TGTGCCAGCAGCTTTGCACTAATAAACCCTAGCACAGATACGCAGTATTTT.

This clone was counted a single time. The rearrangement links TRBV7-2 to TRBJ2-2; D might be TRBD1 (5 bases). The CDR3 extends over 15 amino acids. Germline lookup yields CDR1 SGHTA and CDR2 FQGNSA. V was trimmed by 5 bases and J by 7 bases, leaving 17 bases between them. CDR3 sequence reads: CASSPGQGLLGELFF. As DNA, the CDR3 is TGTGCCAGCAGCCCCGGGCAGGGATTACTCGGGGAGCTGTTTTTT.

The chain combines TRBV7-9 with TRBJ2-5; TRBD2 is a possible D gene (6 bases). The ends were cut back, 5 bases at V and 1 base at J, with 14 bases in the middle. In germline, CDR1 is SEHNR, CDR2 FQNEAQ (reference sequence). The CDR3 is made up of 15 amino acids. CDR3 DNA: TGTGCCAGCAGCCCGCCGGGGCGGGGCCAAGAGACCCAGTACTTC. Protein: CASSPPGRGQETQYF.

The chain uses TRBV5-1 and TRBJ1-2; D remains unclear. The germline V gene encodes CDR1 SGHRS and CDR2 YFSETQ. Between the trimmed V and J ends, which lost 1 base and 2 bases, there was a span of 6 bases. The CDR3 extends over 13 amino acids. The CDR3 DNA reads TGCGCCAGCAGCTTGAACAGAAACTATGGCTACACCTTC. This codes for CASSLNRNYGYTF.

The CDR3 sequence: CASSYSMEGVNYGYTF. DNA for the CDR3: TGTGCCAGCAGTTACTCGATGGAAGGAGTTAACTATGGCTACACCTTC. This rearrangement joins TRBV6-5 to TRBJ1-2; D not resolved. Trimming removed 0 bases at V and 1 base at J, with 12 bases between. The CDR3 length is 16 residues. The V gene's germline CDR1 is MNHEY and CDR2 SVGAGI.

This chain joins TRBV28 and TRBJ2-2; 15 nucleotides align to TRBD2. J gave up 7 bases and V 6 bases, and 3 bases lay outside the gene matches. The CDR3 runs 15 residues. Per the germline V gene, CDR1 is MDHEN and CDR2 is SYDVKM. CDR3 amino acids: CASSRTSGRGGELFF. The CDR3 DNA reads as TGTGCCAGCAGCCGGACTAGCGGGAGGGGCGGGGAGCTGTTTTTT.

J is TRBJ2-1 and V is TRBV29-1; TRBD2 matches at 11 bases. Germline V lookup: CDR1 SQVTM, CDR2 ANQGSEA. CDR3 length: 14 amino acids. The junction had 8 bases not matched to a gene; V was cut back by 7 bases and J by 6 bases. The chain's CDR3 is CSGKTSGSINEQFF. The DNA for the CDR3 is TGCAGCGGGAAAACTAGCGGGAGTATCAATGAGCAGTTCTTC.